The T cell receptor beta chain described here comes from a study of cytomegalovirus exposure and HLA in healthy donors. About the research overall: The approximately 120 validation repertoires and the approximately 700 first-cohort repertoires shared a platform, a later analysis reported.

Profiled with immunoSEQ multiplex PCR; TCRdb holds only in-frame clones, not every one. This sample has roughly 260,000 clones, with approximately 87% found just once. The V gene's germline CDR1 is DFQATT and CDR2 SNEGSKA (reference sequence). V was shortened by 5 bases and J by 8 bases, with 9 bases between the two germline ends. The CDR3 spans 10 residues. Study-level findings and limits: Specificity of three CMV-associated chains for CMV antigens was verified in vitro. Clusters of TCRs from the first cohort tended to co-occur in the roughly 120 validation repertoires (as a later analysis found).

Turning to this clone: Its antigen is not identified.

The donors belonged to the 120-subject validation cohort, separate from the approximately 670-subject first cohort. The sequence came from a man between 18 and 29 years old in good health and CMV-seronegative. The sequenced material came from PBMCs. The V call is TRBV20-1, the J call TRBJ1-1, with D perhaps TRBD1 (6 bases). The CDR3 loop reads CSASTGEAFF. The CDR3, as DNA: TGCAGTGCTTCCACAGGGGAAGCTTTCTTT.